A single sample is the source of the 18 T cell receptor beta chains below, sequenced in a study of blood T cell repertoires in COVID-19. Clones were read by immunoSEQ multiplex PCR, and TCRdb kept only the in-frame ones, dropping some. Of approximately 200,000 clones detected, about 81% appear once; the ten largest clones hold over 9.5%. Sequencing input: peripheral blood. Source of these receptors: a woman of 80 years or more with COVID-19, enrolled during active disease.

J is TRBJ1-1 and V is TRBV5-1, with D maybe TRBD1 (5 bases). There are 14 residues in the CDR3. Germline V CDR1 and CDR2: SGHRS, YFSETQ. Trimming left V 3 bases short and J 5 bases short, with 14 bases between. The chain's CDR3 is CASSSASGGTEAFF. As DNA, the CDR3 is TGCGCCAGCAGCTCGGCCTCGGGGGGGACTGAAGCTTTCTTT.

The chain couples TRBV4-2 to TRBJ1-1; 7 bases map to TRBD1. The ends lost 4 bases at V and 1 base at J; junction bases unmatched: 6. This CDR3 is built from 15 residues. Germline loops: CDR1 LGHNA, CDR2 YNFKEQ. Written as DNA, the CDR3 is TGTGCCAGCAGCCCGCGGGACAGAGCGAACACTGAAGCTTTCTTT. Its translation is CASSPRDRANTEAFF.

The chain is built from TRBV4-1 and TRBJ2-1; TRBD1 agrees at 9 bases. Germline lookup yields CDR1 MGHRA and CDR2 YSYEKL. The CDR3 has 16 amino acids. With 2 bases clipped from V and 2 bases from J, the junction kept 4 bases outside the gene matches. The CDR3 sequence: CASSQFDRGTYNEQFF. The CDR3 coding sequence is TGCGCCAGCAGCCAATTTGACAGGGGGACCTACAATGAGCAGTTCTTC.

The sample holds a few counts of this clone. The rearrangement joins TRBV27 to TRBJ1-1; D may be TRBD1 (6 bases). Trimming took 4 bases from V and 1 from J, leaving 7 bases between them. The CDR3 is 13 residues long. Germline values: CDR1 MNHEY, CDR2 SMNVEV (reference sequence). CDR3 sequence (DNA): TGTGCCAGCAGTTGGACAGAGAACACTGAAGCTTTCTTT. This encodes CASSWTENTEAFF.

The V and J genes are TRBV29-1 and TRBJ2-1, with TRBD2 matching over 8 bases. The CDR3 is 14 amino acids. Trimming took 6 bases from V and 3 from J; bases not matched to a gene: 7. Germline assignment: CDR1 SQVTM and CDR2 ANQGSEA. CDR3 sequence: CSVGTSMGYNEQFF. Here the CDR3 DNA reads TGCAGCGTCGGGACTAGTATGGGCTACAATGAGCAGTTCTTC.

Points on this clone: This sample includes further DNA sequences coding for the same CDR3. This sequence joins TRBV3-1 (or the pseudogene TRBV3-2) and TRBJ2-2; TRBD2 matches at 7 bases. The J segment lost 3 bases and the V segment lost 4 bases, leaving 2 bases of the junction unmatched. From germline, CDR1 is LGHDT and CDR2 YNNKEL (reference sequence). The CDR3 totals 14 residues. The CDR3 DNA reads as TGTGCCAGCAGCCCCCGGGGGGACACCGGGGAGCTGTTTTTT. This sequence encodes CASSPRGDTGELFF.

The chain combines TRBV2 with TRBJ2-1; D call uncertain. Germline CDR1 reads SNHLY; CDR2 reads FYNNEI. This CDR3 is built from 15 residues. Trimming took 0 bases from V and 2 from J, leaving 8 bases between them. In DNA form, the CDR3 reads TGTGCCAGCAGTGAAGCTAGCCCTCCCTACAATGAGCAGTTCTTC. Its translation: CASSEASPPYNEQFF.

The CDR3 reads CASKRDWNTEAFF. The CDR3 nucleotides read TGTGCCAGCAAACGGGACTGGAACACTGAAGCTTTCTTT. V is TRBV12-3 or TRBV12-4 and J is TRBJ1-1, with D possibly TRBD1 on 5 matching bases. The length of the CDR3 is 13 residues. The V end lost 7 bases, the J end lost 1 base, and 10 bases lay between the germline ends.

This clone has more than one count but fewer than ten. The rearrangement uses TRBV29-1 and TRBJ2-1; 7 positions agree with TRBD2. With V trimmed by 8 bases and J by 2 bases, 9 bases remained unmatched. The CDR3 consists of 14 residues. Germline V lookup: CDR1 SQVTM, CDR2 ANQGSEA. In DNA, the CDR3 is TGCAGCACCGAACTCGGGACTACCTACAATGAGCAGTTCTTC. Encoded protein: CSTELGTTYNEQFF.

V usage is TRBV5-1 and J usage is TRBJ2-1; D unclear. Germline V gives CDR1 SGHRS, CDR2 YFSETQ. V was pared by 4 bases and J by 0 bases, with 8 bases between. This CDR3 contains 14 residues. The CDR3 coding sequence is TGCGCCAGCAGCGGCGGAACCTCCTACAATGAGCAGTTCTTC. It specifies CASSGGTSYNEQFF.

CDR3 nucleotide sequence: TGTGCCAGCAGTCCCGGGAGTCCTTACAATGAGCAGTTCTTC. Translating it yields CASSPGSPYNEQFF. This chain uses TRBV27 with TRBJ2-1; weak D call: TRBD2 (6 bases). Germline V gives CDR1 MNHEY, CDR2 SMNVEV (reference sequence). The germline V and J ends were trimmed by 5 bases and 4 bases, with 12 bases remaining between them. CDR3 length equals 14 residues.

The CDR3 sequence is CASSLEPGGSDTQYF. As DNA, the CDR3 is TGTGCCAGCAGCTTGGAACCAGGGGGCTCAGATACGCAGTATTTT. This rearrangement joins TRBV5-6 to TRBJ2-3; 8 nucleotides agree with TRBD1. The CDR3 is 15 residues long. The junction had 4 bases not matched to a gene; V was cut back by 0 bases and J by 4 bases. From germline, CDR1 is SGHDT and CDR2 YYEEEE.

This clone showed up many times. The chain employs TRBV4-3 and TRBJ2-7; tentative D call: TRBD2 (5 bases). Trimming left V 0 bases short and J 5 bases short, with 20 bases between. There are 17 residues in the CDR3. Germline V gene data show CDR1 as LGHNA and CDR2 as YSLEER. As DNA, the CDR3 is TGCGCCAGCAGCCAAGATTGGAGGTCAGAACACCTAGACGAGCAGTACTTC. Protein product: CASSQDWRSEHLDEQYF.

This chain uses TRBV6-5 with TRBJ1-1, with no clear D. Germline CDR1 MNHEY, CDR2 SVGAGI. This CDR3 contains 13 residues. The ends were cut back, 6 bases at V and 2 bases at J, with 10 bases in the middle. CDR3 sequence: CASSRGPNTEAFF. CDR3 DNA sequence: TGTGCCAGCAGCCGCGGTCCAAACACTGAAGCTTTCTTT.

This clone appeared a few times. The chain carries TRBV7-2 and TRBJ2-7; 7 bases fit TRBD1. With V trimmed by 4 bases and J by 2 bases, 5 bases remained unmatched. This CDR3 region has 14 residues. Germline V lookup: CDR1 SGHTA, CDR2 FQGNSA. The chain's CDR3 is CASSWTGTTYEQYF. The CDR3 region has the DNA TGTGCCAGCAGCTGGACAGGAACTACCTACGAGCAGTACTTC.

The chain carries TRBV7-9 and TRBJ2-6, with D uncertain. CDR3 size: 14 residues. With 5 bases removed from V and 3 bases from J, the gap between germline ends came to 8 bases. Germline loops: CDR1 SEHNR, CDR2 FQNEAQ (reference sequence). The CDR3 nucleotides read TGTGCCAGCAGCCCACCGGTTGGGGCCAACGTCCTGACTTTC. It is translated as CASSPPVGANVLTF.

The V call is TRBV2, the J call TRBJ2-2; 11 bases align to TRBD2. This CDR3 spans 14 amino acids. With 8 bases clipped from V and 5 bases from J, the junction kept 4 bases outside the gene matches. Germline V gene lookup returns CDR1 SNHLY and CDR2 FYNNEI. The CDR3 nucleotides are TGTGCCAGCTTAGCGGGAGGGCCGACCGGGGAGCTGTTTTTT. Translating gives CASLAGGPTGELFF. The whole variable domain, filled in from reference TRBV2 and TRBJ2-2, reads EPEVTQTPSHQVTQMGQEVILRCVPISNHLYFYWYRQILGQKVEFLVSFYNNEISEKSEIFDDQFSVERPDGSNFTLKIRSTKLEDSAMYFCASLAGGPTGELFFGEGSRLTVL.

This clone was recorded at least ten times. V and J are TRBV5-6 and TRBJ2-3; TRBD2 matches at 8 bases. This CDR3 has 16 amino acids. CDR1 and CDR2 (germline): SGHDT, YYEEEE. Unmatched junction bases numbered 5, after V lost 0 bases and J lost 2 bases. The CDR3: CASSLEREYLTDTQYF. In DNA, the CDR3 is TGTGCCAGCAGCTTGGAGCGGGAGTACCTCACAGATACGCAGTATTTT.